These 16 T cell receptor beta chains were all obtained from the same sample, sequenced in a study of blood T cell repertoires in COVID-19 (dated by TCRdb to the early 2020s). The library relied on the immunoSEQ multiplex PCR assay. TCRdb provides this immuneACCESS table in a form limited to in-frame rearrangements. Some clones are lacking; in checked studies, under half of them reflect an unresolved V gene, and why the rest are absent is not known. The sample includes about 260,000 clones, with 85% observed a single time. About 14% of the sample is taken by the ten largest. Sequencing was done on a sample of peripheral blood. Receptors were obtained from a human donor in a cohort sampled during active COVID-19.

This sequence joins TRBV5-1 and TRBJ2-3; 9 bases align to TRBD1. Losses at the gene ends were 4 bases for V and 4 bases for J; bases not matched to a gene: 7. The CDR3 loop spans 15 amino acids. CDR1 and CDR2 (germline): SGHRS, YFSETQ. CDR3 DNA: TGCGCCAGCAGCCCAAGACAGGGGGGCGCAGATACGCAGTATTTT. Amino acid sequence: CASSPRQGGADTQYF.

CDR3 region: CAWSVTGGGYQPQHF. In DNA form, the CDR3 reads TGTGCCTGGAGTGTCACAGGGGGCGGATATCAGCCCCAGCATTTT. V gene TRBV30 combines with J gene TRBJ1-5, with TRBD1 identical over 9 bases. The CDR3 covers 15 residues. CDR1 and CDR2 from the germline V gene are GTSNPN and SVGIG (reference sequence). V lost 0 bases, J lost 5 bases, and 5 bases stayed unmatched.

The chain combines TRBV7-9 with TRBJ1-3, with 7 bases that match TRBD1. The CDR3 is 17 amino acids. Germline lookup yields CDR1 SEHNR and CDR2 FQNEAQ (reference sequence). V gave up 2 bases and J gave up 2 bases; unmatched junction bases: 9. CDR3 sequence: CASSLHLTGKAGNTIYF. CDR3 coding DNA: TGTGCCAGCAGCTTACACTTGACAGGGAAGGCTGGAAACACCATATATTTT.

This chain uses TRBV19 with TRBJ1-2; D is ambiguous. This CDR3 region has 13 residues. Germline CDR1 is LNHDA and CDR2 is SQIVND (reference sequence). The V end lost 9 bases, the J end lost 0 bases, and 11 bases lay between the germline ends. The CDR3 DNA reads as TGTGCCAGCGGGGAACTAGCTAACTATGGCTACACCTTC. This codes for CASGELANYGYTF.

This clone was observed a handful of times. The chain has TRBV3-1 (or the pseudogene TRBV3-2) and TRBJ1-2; D is possibly TRBD1 (5 bases). Trimming shortened V by 3 bases and J by 8 bases, and 22 bases separated the two germline ends. Germline V gene sequence: CDR1 LGHDT, CDR2 YNNKEL (reference sequence). The CDR3 runs to 16 residues. This chain's CDR3 is CASSHAYRSMYNGYTF. The CDR3 coding sequence is TGTGCCAGCAGCCATGCCTACAGGTCCATGTACAACGGCTACACCTTC.

CDR3 bases: TGTGCCAGCAGCTTATTCGGGAGGGGCTACTCCGGGGAGCTGTTTTTT. Translated: CASSLFGRGYSGELFF. The chain has TRBV7-2 and TRBJ2-2; 8 bases fit TRBD2. Trimming took 2 bases from V and 6 from J; bases not matched to a gene: 8. Germline V lookup: CDR1 SGHTA, CDR2 FQGNSA. This CDR3 has 16 residues.

The rearrangement joins TRBV11-1 to TRBJ2-5; maybe TRBD2 (5 bases). This CDR3 has 15 residues. V was cut by 2 bases and J by 5 bases, with 15 bases left in between. Germline lookup yields CDR1 SGHAT and CDR2 FQDESV (reference sequence). This chain's CDR3 is CASSLFDGETETQYF. In DNA form, the CDR3 reads TGTGCCAGCAGCTTATTCGACGGGGAAACGGAGACCCAGTACTTC. The whole variable domain, filled in from reference TRBV11-1 and TRBJ2-5, reads EAEVAQSPRYKITEKSQAVAFWCDPISGHATLYWYRQILGQGPELLVQFQDESVVDDSQLPKDRFSAERLKGVDSTLKIQPAELGDSAMYLCASSLFDGETETQYFGPGTRLLVL.

The gene calls are TRBV6-6 and TRBJ1-2, with D tentatively TRBD1 (6 bases). V was trimmed by 5 bases and J by 3 bases, leaving 16 bases between them. The CDR3 has 15 residues. Germline loops: CDR1 MNHNY, CDR2 SVGAGI (reference sequence). This chain's CDR3 is CASSRSIQGDYGYTF. The CDR3 nucleotides are TGTGCCAGCAGTAGATCGATACAGGGTGACTATGGCTACACCTTC.

The V call is TRBV5-8, the J call TRBJ2-7, with TRBD1 matching 9 bases. The CDR3 is 15 residues long. V shed 5 bases, J shed 5 bases, and the junction held 11 bases outside the gene matches. Germline CDR1 is SGHTS and CDR2 is YDEGEE. The CDR3: CASRALGQGTHEQYF. The DNA of the CDR3 is TGTGCCAGCAGAGCTCTAGGACAGGGGACCCACGAGCAGTACTTC.

CDR3 amino acids: CASSQVLLLGNTEAFF. The CDR3 coding sequence is TGTGCCAGCTCACAAGTACTACTGTTAGGGAACACTGAAGCTTTCTTT. This chain connects TRBV18 to TRBJ1-1; D unresolved. CDR1 and CDR2 (germline): KGHSH, LQKENI. CDR3 length equals 16 residues. V shed 4 bases and J shed 1 base, with 16 bases lying between them.

The V gene is TRBV5-1, the J gene TRBJ1-5; no reliable D call. The germline V and J ends were trimmed by 2 bases and 6 bases, with 6 bases remaining between them. Germline values: CDR1 SGHRS, CDR2 YFSETQ. The CDR3 contains 12 residues. The CDR3 sequence is CASSFIRQPQHF. The DNA for the CDR3 is TGCGCCAGCAGCTTTATCCGTCAGCCCCAGCATTTT. Using reference TRBV5-1 and TRBJ1-5 for the parts outside the CDR3, the full variable domain is KAGVTQTPRYLIKTRGQQVTLSCSPISGHRSVSWYQQTPGQGLQFLFEYFSETQRNKGNFPGRFSGRQFSNSRSEMNVSTLELGDSALYLCASSFIRQPQHFGDGTRLSIL.

The chain employs TRBV19 and TRBJ2-1, with 12 bases lining up with TRBD2. Looked up from germline, CDR1 is LNHDA and CDR2 is SQIVND (reference sequence). The trim removed 0 bases at V and 0 bases at J, leaving 6 bases unmatched. The CDR3 is 19 amino acids. The CDR3 DNA reads TGTGCCAGTAGTATAGACCCAGGGACTAGCGGGCCCTCCTACAATGAGCAGTTCTTC. Protein product: CASSIDPGTSGPSYNEQFF.

CDR3 coding DNA: TGTGCCAGCAGTTTCTCCGGGGCCAACGTCCTGACTTTC. Translation gives CASSFSGANVLTF. V gene TRBV12-3 or TRBV12-4 combines with J gene TRBJ2-6; D unclear. Trimming took 3 bases from V and 4 from J, leaving 4 bases between them. The CDR3 contains 13 residues.

V usage is TRBV4-1 and J usage is TRBJ2-7; the match to TRBD2 covers 9 bases. The germline gives CDR1 MGHRA, CDR2 YSYEKL. The CDR3 extends over 16 amino acids. The ends lost 6 bases at V and 2 bases at J; junction bases unmatched: 11. The CDR3 sequence: CASRPLAGVGTYEQYF. CDR3 DNA sequence: TGCGCCAGCAGACCTTTAGCGGGAGTTGGCACCTACGAGCAGTACTTC.

This chain connects TRBV28 to TRBJ2-2, with D possibly matching TRBD1 (6 bases). Trimming pared 8 bases from V and 6 bases from J, leaving 13 bases between. This CDR3 region has 13 residues. Germline CDR1 and CDR2: MDHEN and SYDVKM. The CDR3 region has the DNA TGTGCCAGCGAACCAGGGGCCCCCGGGGAGCTGTTTTTT. Its protein is CASEPGAPGELFF.

This rearrangement joins TRBV7-2 to TRBJ2-7, with 10 bases identical to TRBD2. The junction had 4 bases not matched to a gene; V was cut back by 2 bases and J by 6 bases. The germline V gene encodes CDR1 SGHTA and CDR2 FQGNSA. CDR3 size: 14 residues. CDR3 in amino acids: CASSLLGLAAEQYF. In DNA, the CDR3 is TGTGCCAGCAGCTTATTAGGACTAGCGGCCGAGCAGTACTTC.